The entry below gives a single TCR beta chain sequence along with its context. This sample was included in a study of blood T cell repertoires in COVID-19. Sequencing was performed with immunoSEQ multiplex PCR; in TCRdb, only in-frame clones are kept and a portion is missing. The table has roughly 380,000 clones, around 84% seen once. The CDR3 loop spans 15 amino acids. V lost 1 base and J 4 bases, leaving 13 bases between the germline ends. Germline CDR1 is SGHRS and CDR2 is YFSETQ. V is TRBV5-1 and J is TRBJ2-3; D gene ambiguous. The receptor was isolated from a young woman with acute or convalescent COVID-19. The sample consisted of peripheral blood. The CDR3 DNA reads TGCGCCAGCAGCTTGAAAACTACCTCGGCAGATACGCAGTATTTT. Amino acid sequence: CASSLKTTSADTQYF.